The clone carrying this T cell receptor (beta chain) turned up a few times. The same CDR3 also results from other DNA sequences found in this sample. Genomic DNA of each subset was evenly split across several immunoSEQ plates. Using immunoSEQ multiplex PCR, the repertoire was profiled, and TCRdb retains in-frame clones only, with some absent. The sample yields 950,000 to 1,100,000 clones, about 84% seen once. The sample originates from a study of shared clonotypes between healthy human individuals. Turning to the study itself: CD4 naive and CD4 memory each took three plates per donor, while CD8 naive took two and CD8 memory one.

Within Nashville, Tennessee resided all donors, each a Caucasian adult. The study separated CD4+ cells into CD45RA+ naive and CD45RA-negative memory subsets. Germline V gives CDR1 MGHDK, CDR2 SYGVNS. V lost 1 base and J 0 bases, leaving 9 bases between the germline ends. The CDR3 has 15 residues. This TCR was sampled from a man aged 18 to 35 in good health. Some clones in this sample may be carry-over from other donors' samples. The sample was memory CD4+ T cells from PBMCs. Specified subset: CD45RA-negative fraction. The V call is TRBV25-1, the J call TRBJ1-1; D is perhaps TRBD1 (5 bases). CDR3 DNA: TGTGCCAGCAGTGAATTGGGACGGATGAACACTGAAGCTTTCTTT. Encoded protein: CASSELGRMNTEAFF.